These T cell receptor beta chains were read from a single sample in a study of T-cell memory formation after mild COVID-19. TCRdb used MiXCR to reprocess the 5' RACE reads, holding one entry per CDR3 protein. The profile shows 350,000 or so distinct CDR3 sequences, around a fifth of them singletons. The material sequenced was PBMCs or a T cell subset sorted from them (not recorded which). The source of these receptors is a young man who had mild COVID-19 (a few samples of this study predate the infection). Cell type and time point are not known. The CDR3 runs from the conserved cysteine through the conserved F or W. Each record gives: clone size, V gene, D gene, J gene, CDR3 DNA, CDR3 protein. D genes are given only for firm matches. Size values are once, few and many counts, or a class for expanded clones, and some rows have none.

few	TRBV14	TRBD1	TRBJ1-1	TGTGCCAGCAGTGTAGACGCAGGGGGCTACACTGAAGCTTTCTTT	CASSVDAGGYTEAFF
NA	TRBV3-1	NA	TRBJ2-7	TGTGCCAGCAGCGGGGGGCACGCAACCTACGAGCAGTACTTC	CASSGGHATYEQYF
NA	TRBV3-1	TRBD1	TRBJ2-4	TGTGCCAGCAGCCCCCGACAGGGTGAGGTCAAAAACATTCAGTACTTC	CASSPRQGEVKNIQYF
NA	TRBV7-3	NA	TRBJ2-2	TGTGCCAGCAGCTTAGTTTCCGGTGCCGCGAGCGGGGAGCTGTTTTTT	CASSLVSGAASGELFF
NA	TRBV7-2	NA	TRBJ2-2	TGTGCCAGCACCCGCTCGGGTTCCGGGGAGCTGTTTTTT	CASTRSGSGELFF
NA	TRBV28	TRBD1	TRBJ1-1	TGTGCCAGCAGTTCCCCAGCGACAGGGTTGGACACTGAAGCTTTCTTT	CASSSPATGLDTEAFF
NA	TRBV29-1	NA	TRBJ1-3	TGCAGCGTTGGGCTCTCTGGAAACACCATATATTTT	CSVGLSGNTIYF
few	TRBV28	NA	TRBJ2-3	TGTGCCAGCAGTTTCCGACAGACATTCACAGATACGCAGTATTTT	CASSFRQTFTDTQYF
NA	TRBV6-5	NA	TRBJ1-1	TGTGCCAGCAGTAACCTACAGGGTATCACTGAAGCTTTCTTT	CASSNLQGITEAFF
NA	TRBV20-1	NA	TRBJ2-1	TGCAGTGCTAGAGCCGCGTGGAATGAGCAGTTCTTC	CSARAAWNEQFF
few	TRBV4-2	TRBD1	TRBJ1-2	TGTGCCAGCAGCCAAGAAAGTACAGGGGAAGTAGGCTACACCTTC	CASSQESTGEVGYTF
few	TRBV6-2/TRBV6-3	TRBD2	TRBJ2-4	TGTGCCAGCAGTTACTGGGGGGGAGTAGCCAAAAACATTCAGTACTTC	CASSYWGGVAKNIQYF
NA	TRBV5-1	TRBD1	TRBJ1-1	TGCGACAGCAGCCGGGACAGGTGGAACACTGAAGCTTTCTTT	CDSSRDRWNTEAFF
NA	TRBV12-3/TRBV12-4	NA	TRBJ2-2	TGTGCCAGCAGTTTAGCGCTGTCGGCCACCGGGGAGCTGTTTTTT	CASSLALSATGELFF
few	TRBV28	NA	TRBJ2-7	TGTGCCAGCAGTTTATTCCGGGGCCTTTCCTACGAGCAGTACTTC	CASSLFRGLSYEQYF
NA	TRBV11-2	NA	TRBJ2-1	TGTGCCAGCAGCTTAGATCGCTCAGAGCAGTTCTTC	CASSLDRSEQFF